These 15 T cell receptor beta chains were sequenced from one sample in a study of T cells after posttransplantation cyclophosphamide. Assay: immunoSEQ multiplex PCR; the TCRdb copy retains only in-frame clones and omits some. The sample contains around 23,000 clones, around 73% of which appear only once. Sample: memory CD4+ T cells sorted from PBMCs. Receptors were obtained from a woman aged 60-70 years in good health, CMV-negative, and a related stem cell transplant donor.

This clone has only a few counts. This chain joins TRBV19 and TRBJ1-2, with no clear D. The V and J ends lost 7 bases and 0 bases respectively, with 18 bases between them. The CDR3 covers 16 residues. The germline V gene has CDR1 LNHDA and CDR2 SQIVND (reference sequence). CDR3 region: CASTLSSHQANYGYTF. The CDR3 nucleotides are TGTGCCAGTACCCTCTCGAGCCATCAAGCTAACTATGGCTACACCTTC.

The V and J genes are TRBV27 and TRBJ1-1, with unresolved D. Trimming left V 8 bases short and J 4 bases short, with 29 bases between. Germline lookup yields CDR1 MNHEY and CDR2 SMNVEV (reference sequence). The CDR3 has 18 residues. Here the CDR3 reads CASYKVLGSSRPFTEAFF. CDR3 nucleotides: TGTGCCAGCTACAAAGTACTCGGGTCCTCTCGACCTTTCACTGAAGCTTTCTTT.

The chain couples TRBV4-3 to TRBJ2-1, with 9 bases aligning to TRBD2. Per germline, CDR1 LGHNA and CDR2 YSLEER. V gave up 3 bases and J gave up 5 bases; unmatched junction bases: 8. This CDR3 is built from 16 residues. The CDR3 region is CASSHPSGGMNNEQFF. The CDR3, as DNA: TGCGCCAGCAGCCACCCAAGCGGGGGGATGAACAATGAGCAGTTCTTC.

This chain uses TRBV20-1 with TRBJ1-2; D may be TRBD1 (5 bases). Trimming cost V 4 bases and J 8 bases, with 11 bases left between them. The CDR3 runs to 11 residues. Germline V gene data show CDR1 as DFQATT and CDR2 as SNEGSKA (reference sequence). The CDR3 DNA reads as TGCAGTGCTAAGCAGGGTGCGGGCTACACCTTC. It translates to CSAKQGAGYTF.

In nucleotides, the CDR3 is TGTGCCAGCATCCAAGATAGCGGGAGCAGCAATGAGCAGTTCTTC. Its translation is CASIQDSGSSNEQFF. This sequence joins TRBV7-3 and TRBJ2-1, with 9 positions matching TRBD2. After removal of 7 bases from V and 6 bases from J, the junction contained 10 bases not matched to a gene. Per germline, CDR1 SGHTA and CDR2 FQGTGA. CDR3 length: 15 amino acids.

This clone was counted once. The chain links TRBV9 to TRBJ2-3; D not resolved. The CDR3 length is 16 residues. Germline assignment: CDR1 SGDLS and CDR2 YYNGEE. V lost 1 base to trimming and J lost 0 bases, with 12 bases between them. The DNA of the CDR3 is TGTGCCAGCAGCGTAATAGCTCAGACTAGCACAGATACGCAGTATTTT. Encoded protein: CASSVIAQTSTDTQYF.

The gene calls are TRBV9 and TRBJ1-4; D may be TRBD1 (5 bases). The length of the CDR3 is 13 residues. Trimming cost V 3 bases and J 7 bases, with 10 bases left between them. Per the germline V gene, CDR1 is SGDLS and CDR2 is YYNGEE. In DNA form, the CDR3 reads TGTGCCAGCAGCGGTGGGACTGTTGAAAAACTGTTTTTT. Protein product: CASSGGTVEKLFF. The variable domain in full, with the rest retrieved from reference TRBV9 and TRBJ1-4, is DSGVTQTPKHLITATGQRVTLRCSPRSGDLSVYWYQQSLDQGLQFLIQYYNGEERAKGNILERFSAQQFPDLHSELNLSSLELGDSALYFCASSGGTVEKLFFGSGTQLSVL.

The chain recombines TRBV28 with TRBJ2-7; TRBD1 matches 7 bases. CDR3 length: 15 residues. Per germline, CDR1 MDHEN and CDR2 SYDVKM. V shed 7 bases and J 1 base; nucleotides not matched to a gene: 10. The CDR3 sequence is CASTLTRGRSYEQYF. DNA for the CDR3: TGTGCCAGCACCCTAACGAGGGGGCGTTCCTACGAGCAGTACTTC.

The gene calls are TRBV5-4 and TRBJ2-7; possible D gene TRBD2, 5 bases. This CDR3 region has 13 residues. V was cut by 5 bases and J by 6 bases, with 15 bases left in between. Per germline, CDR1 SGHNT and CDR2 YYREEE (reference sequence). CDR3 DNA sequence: TGTGCCAGCAGTTCCGGGGTAGCTGGCGAGCAGTACTTC. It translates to CASSSGVAGEQYF.

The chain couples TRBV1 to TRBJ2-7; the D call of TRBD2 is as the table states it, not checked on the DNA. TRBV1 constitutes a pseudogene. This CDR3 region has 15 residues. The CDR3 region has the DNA TGCACCAGCAGCCAAGTCGTGGGGAGCTCCTACGAGCAGTACTTC. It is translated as CTSSQVVGSSYEQYF.

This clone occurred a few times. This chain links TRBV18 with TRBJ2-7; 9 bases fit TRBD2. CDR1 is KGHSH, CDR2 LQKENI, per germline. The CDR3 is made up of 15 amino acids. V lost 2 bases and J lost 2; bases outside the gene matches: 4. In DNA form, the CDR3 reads TGTGCCAGCTCACCAGGAGTAGCGGGAGCCTACGAGCAGTACTTC. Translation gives CASSPGVAGAYEQYF.

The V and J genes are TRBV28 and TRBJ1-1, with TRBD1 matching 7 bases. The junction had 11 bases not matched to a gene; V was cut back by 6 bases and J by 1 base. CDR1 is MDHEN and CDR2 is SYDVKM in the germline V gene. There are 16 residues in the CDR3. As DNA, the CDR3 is TGTGCCAGCAGCCCTTACAGGGGCTCCAAGAACACTGAAGCTTTCTTT. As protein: CASSPYRGSKNTEAFF. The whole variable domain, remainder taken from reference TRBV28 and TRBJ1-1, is DVKVTQSSRYLVKRTGEKVFLECVQDMDHENMFWYRQDPGLGLRLIYFSYDVKMKEKGDIPEGYSVSREKKERFSLILESASTNQTSMYLCASSPYRGSKNTEAFFGQGTRLTVV.

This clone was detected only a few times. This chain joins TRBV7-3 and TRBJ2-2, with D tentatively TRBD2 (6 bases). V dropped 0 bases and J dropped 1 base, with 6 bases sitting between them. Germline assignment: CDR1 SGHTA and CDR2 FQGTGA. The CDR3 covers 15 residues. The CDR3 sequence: CASSLTSGNTGELFF. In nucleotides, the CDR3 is TGTGCCAGCAGCTTAACTAGCGGGAACACCGGGGAGCTGTTTTTT.

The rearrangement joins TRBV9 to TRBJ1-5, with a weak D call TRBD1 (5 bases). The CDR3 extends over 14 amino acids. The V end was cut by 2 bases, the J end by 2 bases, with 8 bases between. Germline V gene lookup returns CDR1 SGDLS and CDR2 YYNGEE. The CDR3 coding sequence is TGTGCCAGCAGCGTGGAAGGGGGCAATCAGCCCCAGCATTTT. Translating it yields CASSVEGGNQPQHF.

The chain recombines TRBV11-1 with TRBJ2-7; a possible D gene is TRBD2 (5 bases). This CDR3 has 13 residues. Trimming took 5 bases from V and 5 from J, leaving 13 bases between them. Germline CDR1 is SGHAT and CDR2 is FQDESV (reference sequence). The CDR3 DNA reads TGTGCCAGCAGCCTACGGACTGAACACGAGCAGTACTTC. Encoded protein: CASSLRTEHEQYF.